Detailed here is one T cell receptor beta chain. It lacks a known antigen. No much larger clonotype is one base removed from it; base qualities were not supplied. This specimen belongs to a study of T cell responses to AZD1222 COVID-19 vaccine (dated by TCRdb to 2020 to 2022). Background on the whole study: AZD1222 recipients with second doses at about 4 weeks or about 12 weeks were pooled, because spike-specific TCR depth and breadth did not differ between schedules. A total of 230 to 250 trial participants underwent TCR sequencing, of whom about 210 had received two doses of AZD1222 and around 25 had received two doses of the MenACWY control vaccine. Enrollment into the trials was organized by age into subgroups of 18-55, 56-69 and 70-plus years, and those subgroups contained 148, 28 and 57 TCR-sequenced participants, respectively. What the work shows at the level of the full study, not this receptor alone: The whole spike protein was spanned by vaccine-associated CD4 TCRs, and dominant responses were seen in regions 160-218 and 743-854. The 56-69-year group was small, and its depth increase did not reach significance, likely because of low power. Conclusions about previously exposed vaccinees were limited because only a handful of AZD1222 recipients were SARS-CoV-2 seropositive at baseline. Because no day 14 peak-response samples were available, repertoires were characterized only after the peak T cell response. After two AZD1222 doses, both the breadth and the depth of spike-specific TCRs were significantly higher than at day 0 and than in MenACWY recipients. Nearly half of unique spike-specific TCRs reportedly recognized epitopes outside regions mutated in the B.1.351 and B.1.1.7 variants. Participants were mostly white British, with more females than males. The authors suggested clonal diversity may have been underestimated.

The germline V gene yields MNHEY for CDR1 and SVGAGI for CDR2. V is cut back by 7 bases and J by 7 bases, with 6 bases in the junction unmatched. The CDR3 has 12 amino acids, counting the end cysteine and phenylalanine. Only the CDR3 DNA stays, 36 bases, in frame from base 1. The CDR3 regions of human TCRbeta chains were analyzed by immunosequencing. On the study's bioinformatics: TCRs in the repertoires were compared against a reference library of SARS-CoV-2-specific TCRs that had been generated with the MIRA antigen-specificity platform. Breadth meant the fraction of unique TCRs that were SARS-CoV-2-associated, whereas depth meant the fraction of total T cells that were SARS-CoV-2-associated. Each spike-specific TCR was assigned to its reactive spike region and to a CD4 or CD8 class using the MIRA data. Log10-transformed breadth and depth values were compared by one-way ANOVA with Sidak's multiple comparisons tests. Sourced from immuneACCESS, this table was stored by TCRdb with only in-frame sequences that have V and J called. A share of the clones is absent; for the studies checked, an unresolved V gene accounts for under half, and the remainder has no known explanation. V, J and clone size are taken as reported in that table, and D and trimming were inferred from the DNA itself. Across this sample there are about 130,000 clones, with about nine tenths seen only once. 4% to 4.5% of the sample lies in the top ten.

Per the publication, the time point label means: baseline before first vaccination. Vaccinee samples were obtained from the UK trials COV001 and COV002, which included a single-blind randomized controlled phase 2/3 trial of AZD1222 (ChAdOx1 nCoV-19) in healthy adults. Trial participant PBMC samples were collected at day 0 and day 28 after the second dose for TCRbeta chain sequencing. Recombination joined TRBV6-5 with TRBJ1-2; 7 of the junction bases match TRBD1. The input for sequencing was peripheral blood, taken on day 0 of AZD1222 vaccination. This clonotype originated in an adult in good health. Here is the DNA: TGTGCCAGCACCGACAGGGCGCTTGGCTACACCTTC. It translates as CASTDRALGYTF.